This TCR beta chain was retrieved from a study of tumor-infiltrating lymphocytes in primary liver carcinoma. Study information: Stage T1-T3 N0M0 tumors measured roughly 4 to 11 cm at most. Study-wide results and limits: Tumor region pairs shared more overlap than did tumor-adjacent and tumor-blood pairs. About 7.5-25% of top clones, no more, were shared by all five regions.

TCR beta cDNA was made from 450 to 550 ng total RNA with a constant-region primer. ARM-PCR, slightly modified, supplied the TCR beta libraries through three nested multiplex PCR rounds. Each of the first two PCR rounds ran roughly 9 cycles with TRBV1-TRBV30 forward and C-beta reverse primers. TCRdb analysed the multiplex PCR reads with MiXCR anew, one entry per CDR3 protein. The repertoire holds 60,000 or so distinct CDR3 sequences, roughly 70% seen once, with approximately 50% in the top ten. Looked up from germline, CDR1 is GTSNPN and CDR2 is SVGIG (reference sequence). The CDR3 length is 12 residues. The source material, about 18-31 mg of unsorted bulk tissue, was used to co-extract RNA and DNA. Subjects presented with primary liver carcinoma managed by surgical resection. On this clonotype: As yet, its antigen is unknown. Sequence at one end of the junction differs from germline and may be a read error.

The specimen sequenced was liver tumor tissue from sampling region 2. The subset denotes: tumor region T2, inferior pole. The rearrangement uses TRBV30 and TRBJ2-7; 8 nucleotides align to TRBD1. The clonotype originates from a middle-aged man with primary liver carcinoma and hepatitis B virus infection. The CDR3 region is CAWSVGQGERYF. CDR3 coding DNA: TGTGCCTGGAGTGTAGGACAGGGCGAGCGGTACTTC.